The 5 T cell receptor beta chains below come from one sample, sequenced in a study of beta chain features in type 1 diabetes. Study observations and caveats: In all four CD4+ subsets, TCRB CDR3 length was significantly, moderately reduced in type 1 diabetes.

For these receptors, no antigen is known. The whole isolated RNA underwent reverse transcription, so sequencing captured expressed TCRB transcripts. Clones were read by immunoSEQ multiplex PCR, and TCRdb kept only the in-frame ones, dropping some. The data show 50,000 to 55,000 clones, 55% to 75% seen once. Sample: stem cell memory CD4+ T cells from blood. Receptor source: a woman aged 25 to 39 with type 1 diabetes.

The V call is TRBV4-1, the J call TRBJ2-5; TRBD2 aligns across 7 bases. V shed 2 bases and J 5 bases; nucleotides not matched to a gene: 5. Germline values: CDR1 MGHRA, CDR2 YSYEKL. The CDR3 has 14 residues. The chain's CDR3 is CASSQISGRETQYF. For the CDR3, the DNA is TGCGCCAGCAGCCAAATTAGCGGGCGGGAGACCCAGTACTTC.

This chain joins TRBV19 and TRBJ2-1, with 8 positions matching TRBD1. This CDR3 contains 15 residues. Trimming took 5 bases from V and 10 from J; bases not matched to a gene: 13. The germline CDR1 and CDR2 sequences are LNHDA and SQIVND (reference sequence). The CDR3 sequence is CASSANELTGEEQFF. The CDR3 bases are TGTGCCAGTAGTGCAAACGAGCTGACAGGGGAGGAGCAGTTCTTC.

This clone has only a few counts. The chain uses TRBV14 and TRBJ2-7, with 9 bases that match TRBD1. V gave up 0 bases and J gave up 4 bases; unmatched junction bases: 4. This CDR3 is built from 15 residues. Looked up from germline, CDR1 is SGHDN and CDR2 is FVKESK. The CDR3 bases are TGTGCCAGCAGCCAAGAGAAGGACAGGGGTTACGAGCAGTACTTC. Its protein is CASSQEKDRGYEQYF.

V gene TRBV6-5 combines with J gene TRBJ1-2; TRBD1 matches at 9 bases. Germline V gives CDR1 MNHEY, CDR2 SVGAGI. CDR3 size: 14 residues. V lost 6 bases, J lost 5 bases, and 7 bases stayed unmatched. This CDR3 reads CASRLTGTGYGYTF. The DNA for the CDR3 is TGTGCCAGCAGGCTTACCGGGACAGGGTATGGCTACACCTTC.

J is TRBJ1-2 and V is TRBV6-5, with TRBD1 matching 9 bases. With 4 bases clipped from V and 6 bases from J, the junction kept 3 bases outside the gene matches. Germline V gene data show CDR1 as MNHEY and CDR2 as SVGAGI. The CDR3 has 13 amino acids. The CDR3 is CASSSGQGHGYTF. The CDR3, as DNA: TGTGCCAGCAGTTCTGGACAGGGGCATGGCTACACCTTC.